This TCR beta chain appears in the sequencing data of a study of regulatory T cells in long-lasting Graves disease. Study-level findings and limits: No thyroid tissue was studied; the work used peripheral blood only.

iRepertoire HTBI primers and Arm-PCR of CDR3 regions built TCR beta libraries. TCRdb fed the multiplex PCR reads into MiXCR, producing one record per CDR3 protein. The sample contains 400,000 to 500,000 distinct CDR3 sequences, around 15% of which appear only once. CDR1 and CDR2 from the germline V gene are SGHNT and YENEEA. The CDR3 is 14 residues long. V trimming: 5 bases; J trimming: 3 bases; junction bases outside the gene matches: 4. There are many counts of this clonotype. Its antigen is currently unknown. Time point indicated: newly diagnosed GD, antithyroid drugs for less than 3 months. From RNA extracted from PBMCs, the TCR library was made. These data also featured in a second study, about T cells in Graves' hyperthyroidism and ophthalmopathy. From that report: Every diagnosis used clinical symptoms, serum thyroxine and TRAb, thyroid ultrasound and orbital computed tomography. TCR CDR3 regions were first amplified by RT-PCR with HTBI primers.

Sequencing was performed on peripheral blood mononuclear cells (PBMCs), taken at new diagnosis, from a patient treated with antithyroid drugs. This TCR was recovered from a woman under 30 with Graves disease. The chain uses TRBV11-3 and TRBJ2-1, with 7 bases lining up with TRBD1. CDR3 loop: CASSVQGIYNEQFF. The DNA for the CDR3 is TGTGCCAGCAGCGTACAGGGGATCTACAATGAGCAGTTCTTC.